The source of this TCR beta chain is a study of CD8 T cells in ankylosing spondylitis. Findings and caveats of the study: Significantly higher representation of disease-linked clones was reported for matched ankylosing spondylitis synovial fluid. Prior literature has documented some motif variants in synovial fluid and blood from reactive arthritis. Ankylosing spondylitis blood seemed to carry a telltale TCR beta motif made of roughly eight highly homologous variants.

This clonotype was seen a handful of times. The antigen remains undetermined. Library preparation for TCR beta used quantitative 5'-RACE with molecular barcodes. A single record per CDR3 protein comes from TCRdb applying MiXCR to the 5' RACE reads. The table has about 340,000 distinct CDR3 sequences, around 7.6% seen once. The sequencing sample was made of blood, either unsorted or a sorted T cell fraction (not recorded which). The TCR originated in a male donor with ankylosing spondylitis.

CDR3 sequence reads: CASRRESDTQYF. The CDR3 region has the DNA TGCGCCAGCCGTAGAGAGTCAGATACGCAGTATTTT. This chain uses TRBV5-1 with TRBJ2-3; D is undetermined. Germline CDR1 and CDR2: SGHRS and YFSETQ. The V gene lost 7 bases and the J gene lost 4 bases, with 10 bases spanning the gap. This CDR3 has 12 amino acids. The full variable domain, rest sourced from reference TRBV5-1 and TRBJ2-3, is KAGVTQTPRYLIKTRGQQVTLSCSPISGHRSVSWYQQTPGQGLQFLFEYFSETQRNKGNFPGRFSGRQFSNSRSEMNVSTLELGDSALYLCASRRESDTQYFGPGTRLTVL.